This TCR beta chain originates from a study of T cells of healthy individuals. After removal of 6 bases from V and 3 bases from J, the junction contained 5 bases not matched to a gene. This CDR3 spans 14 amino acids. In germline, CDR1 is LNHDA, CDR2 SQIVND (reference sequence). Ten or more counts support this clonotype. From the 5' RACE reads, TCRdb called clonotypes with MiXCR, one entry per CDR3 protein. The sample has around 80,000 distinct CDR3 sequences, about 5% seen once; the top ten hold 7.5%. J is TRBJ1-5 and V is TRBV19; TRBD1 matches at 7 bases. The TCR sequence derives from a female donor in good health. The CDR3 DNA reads TGTGCCAGTAGGCGGGACAGCAACAATCAGCCCCAGCATTTT. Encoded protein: CASRRDSNNQPQHF.